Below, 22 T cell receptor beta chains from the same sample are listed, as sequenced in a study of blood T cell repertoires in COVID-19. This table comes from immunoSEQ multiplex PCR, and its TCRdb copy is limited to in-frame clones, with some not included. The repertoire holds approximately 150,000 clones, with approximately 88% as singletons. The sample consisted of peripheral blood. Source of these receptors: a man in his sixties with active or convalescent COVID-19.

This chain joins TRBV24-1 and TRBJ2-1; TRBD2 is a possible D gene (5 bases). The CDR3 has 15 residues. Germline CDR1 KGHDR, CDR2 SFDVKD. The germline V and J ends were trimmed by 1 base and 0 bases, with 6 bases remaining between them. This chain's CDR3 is CATSDFSASYNEQFF. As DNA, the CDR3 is TGTGCCACCAGTGATTTTAGCGCCTCCTACAATGAGCAGTTCTTC.

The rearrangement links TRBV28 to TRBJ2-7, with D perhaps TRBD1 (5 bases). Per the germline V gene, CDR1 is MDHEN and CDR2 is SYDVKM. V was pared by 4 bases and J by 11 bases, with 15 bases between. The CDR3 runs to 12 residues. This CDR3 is CASSSISTGKYF. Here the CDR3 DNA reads TGTGCCAGCAGTTCAATTAGCACAGGAAAGTACTTC.

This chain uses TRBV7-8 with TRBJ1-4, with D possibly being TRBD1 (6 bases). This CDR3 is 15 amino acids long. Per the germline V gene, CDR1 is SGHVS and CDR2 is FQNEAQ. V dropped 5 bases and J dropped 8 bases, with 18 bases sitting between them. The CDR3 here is CASSPGGQVREKLFF. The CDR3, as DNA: TGTGCCAGCAGCCCGGGGGGGCAGGTACGAGAAAAACTGTTTTTT. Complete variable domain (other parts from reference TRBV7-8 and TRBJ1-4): GAGVSQSPRYKVAKRGQDVALRCDPISGHVSLFWYQQALGQGPEFLTYFQNEAQLDKSGLPSDRFFAERPEGSVSTLKIQRTQQEDSAVYLCASSPGGQVREKLFFGSGTQLSVL.

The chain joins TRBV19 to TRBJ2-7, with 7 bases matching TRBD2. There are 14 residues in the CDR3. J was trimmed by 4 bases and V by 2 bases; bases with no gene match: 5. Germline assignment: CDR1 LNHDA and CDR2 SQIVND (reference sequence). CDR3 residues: CASSISSGGYEQYF. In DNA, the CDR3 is TGTGCCAGTAGTATATCTAGCGGCGGTTACGAGCAGTACTTC.

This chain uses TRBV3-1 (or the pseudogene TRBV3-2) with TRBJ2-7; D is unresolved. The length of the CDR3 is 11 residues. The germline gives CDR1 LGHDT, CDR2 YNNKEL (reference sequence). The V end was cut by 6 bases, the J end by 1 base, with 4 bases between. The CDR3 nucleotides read TGTGCCAGCAGTCGTTCCTACGAGCAGTACTTC. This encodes CASSRSYEQYF.

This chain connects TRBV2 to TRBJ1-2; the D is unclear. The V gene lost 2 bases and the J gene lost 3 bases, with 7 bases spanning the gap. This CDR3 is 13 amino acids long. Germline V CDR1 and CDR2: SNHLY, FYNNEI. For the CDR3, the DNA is TGTGCCAGCAGTGAAACACAGTACTATGGCTACACCTTC. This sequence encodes CASSETQYYGYTF.

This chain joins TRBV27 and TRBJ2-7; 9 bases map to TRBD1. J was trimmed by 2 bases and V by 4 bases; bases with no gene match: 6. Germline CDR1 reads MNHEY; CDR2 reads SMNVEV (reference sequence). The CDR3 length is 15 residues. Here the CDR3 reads CASSYRRTGAYEQYF. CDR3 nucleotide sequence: TGTGCCAGCAGTTACCGAAGGACAGGGGCCTACGAGCAGTACTTC.

CDR3 residues: CASTYQGNQPQHF. In DNA, the CDR3 is TGTGCCAGCACATACCAGGGAAATCAGCCCCAGCATTTT. The V call is TRBV2, the J call TRBJ1-5, with TRBD1 as a possible D gene (5 bases). From germline, CDR1 is SNHLY and CDR2 FYNNEI. Deletions cut 7 bases from V and 4 bases from J, with 11 bases between. This CDR3 is built from 13 residues.

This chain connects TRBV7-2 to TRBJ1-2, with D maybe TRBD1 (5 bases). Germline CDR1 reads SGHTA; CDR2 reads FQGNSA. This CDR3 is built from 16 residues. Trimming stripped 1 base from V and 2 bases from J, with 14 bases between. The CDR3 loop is CASSLGQGGSNYGYTF. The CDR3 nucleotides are TGTGCCAGCAGCTTAGGGCAGGGCGGGAGCAACTATGGCTACACCTTC.

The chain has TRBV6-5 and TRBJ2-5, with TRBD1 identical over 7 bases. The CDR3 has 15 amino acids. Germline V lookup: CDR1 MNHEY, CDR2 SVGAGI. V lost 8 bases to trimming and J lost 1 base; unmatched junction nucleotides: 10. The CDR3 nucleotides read TGTGCCAGCGGAAAAGACAGGGTCCCCCAAGAGACCCAGTACTTC. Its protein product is CASGKDRVPQETQYF.

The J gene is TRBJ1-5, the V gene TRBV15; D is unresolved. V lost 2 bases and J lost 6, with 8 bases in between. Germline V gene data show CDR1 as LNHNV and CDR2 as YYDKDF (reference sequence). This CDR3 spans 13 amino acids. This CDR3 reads CATSRQVTQPQHF. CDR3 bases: TGTGCCACCAGCAGACAGGTAACTCAGCCCCAGCATTTT.

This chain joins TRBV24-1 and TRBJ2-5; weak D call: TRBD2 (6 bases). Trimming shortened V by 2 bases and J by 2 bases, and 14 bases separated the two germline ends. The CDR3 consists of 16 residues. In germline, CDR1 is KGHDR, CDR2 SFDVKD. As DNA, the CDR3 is TGTGCCACCAGTGATTGGGCAGTGGCGGGGCAAGAGACCCAGTACTTC. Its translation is CATSDWAVAGQETQYF.

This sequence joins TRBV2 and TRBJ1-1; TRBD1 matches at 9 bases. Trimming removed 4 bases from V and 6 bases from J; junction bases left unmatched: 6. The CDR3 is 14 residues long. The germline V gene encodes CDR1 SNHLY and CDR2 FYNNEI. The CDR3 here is CASSGGQGRPEAFF. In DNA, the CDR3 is TGTGCCAGCAGTGGGGGACAGGGTAGACCTGAAGCTTTCTTT. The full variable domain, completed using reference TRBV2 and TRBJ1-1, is EPEVTQTPSHQVTQMGQEVILRCVPISNHLYFYWYRQILGQKVEFLVSFYNNEISEKSEIFDDQFSVERPDGSNFTLKIRSTKLEDSAMYFCASSGGQGRPEAFFGQGTRLTVV.

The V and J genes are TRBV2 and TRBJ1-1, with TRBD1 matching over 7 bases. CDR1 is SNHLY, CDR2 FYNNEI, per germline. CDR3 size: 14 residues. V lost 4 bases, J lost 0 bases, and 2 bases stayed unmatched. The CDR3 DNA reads TGTGCCAGCAGTGGGACAGGTGTGAACACTGAAGCTTTCTTT. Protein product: CASSGTGVNTEAFF.

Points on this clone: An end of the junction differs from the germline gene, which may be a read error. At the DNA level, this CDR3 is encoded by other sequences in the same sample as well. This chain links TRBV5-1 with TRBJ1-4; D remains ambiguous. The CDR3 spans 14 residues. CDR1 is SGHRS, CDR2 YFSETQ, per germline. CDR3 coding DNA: TGCGCCAGTAGCTTAGGAACAGCAAATGAAAAACTGTTTTTT. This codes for CASSLGTANEKLFF.

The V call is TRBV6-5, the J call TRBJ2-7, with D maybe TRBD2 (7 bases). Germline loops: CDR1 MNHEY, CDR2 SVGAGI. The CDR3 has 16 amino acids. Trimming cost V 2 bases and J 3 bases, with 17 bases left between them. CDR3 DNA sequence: TGTGCCAGCAGTTACCCCTTAACGGGGGGCTTCTACGAGCAGTACTTC. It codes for CASSYPLTGGFYEQYF.

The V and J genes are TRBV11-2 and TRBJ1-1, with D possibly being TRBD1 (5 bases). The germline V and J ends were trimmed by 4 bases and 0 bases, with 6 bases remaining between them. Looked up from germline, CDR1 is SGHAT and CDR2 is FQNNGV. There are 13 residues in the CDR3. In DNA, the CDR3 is TGTGCCAGCAGCTCGACAGTGAACACTGAAGCTTTCTTT. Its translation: CASSSTVNTEAFF.

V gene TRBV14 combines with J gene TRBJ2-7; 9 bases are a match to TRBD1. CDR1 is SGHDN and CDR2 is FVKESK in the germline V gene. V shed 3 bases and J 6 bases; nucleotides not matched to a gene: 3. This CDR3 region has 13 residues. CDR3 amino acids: CASSHRTGVEQYF. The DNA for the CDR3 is TGTGCCAGCAGCCATAGGACAGGGGTCGAGCAGTACTTC.

The CDR3 protein is CAWSRGSNYGYTF. The CDR3 DNA is TGTGCCTGGAGCAGAGGATCTAACTATGGCTACACCTTC. The chain is built from TRBV30 and TRBJ1-2; D remains ambiguous. Germline lookup yields CDR1 GTSNPN and CDR2 SVGIG (reference sequence). V lost 3 bases and J lost 0, with 8 bases in between. The CDR3 extends over 13 amino acids.

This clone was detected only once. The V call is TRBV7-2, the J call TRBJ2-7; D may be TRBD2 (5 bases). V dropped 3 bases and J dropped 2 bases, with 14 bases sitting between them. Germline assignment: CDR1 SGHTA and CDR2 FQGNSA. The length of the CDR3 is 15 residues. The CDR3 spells CASSFNRGIAYEQYF. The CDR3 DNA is TGTGCCAGCAGCTTTAATCGGGGTATTGCCTACGAGCAGTACTTC.

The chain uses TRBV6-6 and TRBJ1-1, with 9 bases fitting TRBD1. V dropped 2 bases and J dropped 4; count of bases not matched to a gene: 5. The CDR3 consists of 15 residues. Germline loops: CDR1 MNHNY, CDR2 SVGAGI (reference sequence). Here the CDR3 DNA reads TGTGCCAGCAGTTACCGGGGACAGGGAGCCACTGAAGCTTTCTTT. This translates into CASSYRGQGATEAFF.

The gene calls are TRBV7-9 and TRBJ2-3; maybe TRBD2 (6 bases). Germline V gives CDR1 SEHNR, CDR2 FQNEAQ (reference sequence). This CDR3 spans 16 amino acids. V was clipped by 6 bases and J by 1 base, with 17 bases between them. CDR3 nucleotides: TGTGCCAGCAGACCTTCCGGGACTCGGGGCACAGATACGCAGTATTTT. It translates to CASRPSGTRGTDTQYF.